These 3 T cell receptor beta chains share one sample of origin, sequenced in a study of response to subunit inactivated influenza vaccine. TCRdb ran MiXCR on the RT-PCR reads and lists one entry per CDR3 protein. The sample yields hundreds of thousands of distinct CDR3 sequences, 14% seen once. The starting material was PBMCs from blood, obtained approximately 15 days before vaccination. Every receptor here comes from a man aged 45 to 65 who received an inactivated influenza vaccine.

This clonotype was seen only a few times. The CDR3 coding sequence is TGCAGTGCTTCCGGGACTAGCGGGAAACGTTTAGAGACCCAGTACTTC. It codes for CSASGTSGKRLETQYF. This sequence joins TRBV20-1 and TRBJ2-5; 13 bases line up with TRBD2. The CDR3 length is 16 residues. The germline CDR1 and CDR2 sequences are DFQATT and SNEGSKA (reference sequence). V was clipped by 5 bases and J by 4 bases; unmatched bases: 10.

The V gene is TRBV14, the J gene TRBJ2-1, with D possibly being TRBD2 (6 bases). The V gene lost 4 bases and the J gene lost 13 bases, with 14 bases spanning the gap. Looked up from germline, CDR1 is SGHDN and CDR2 is FVKESK. The CDR3 length is 12 residues. CDR3: CASSRDFGGQFF. CDR3 bases: TGTGCCAGCAGCCGGGACTTCGGAGGTCAGTTCTTC.

This clonotype was counted a few times. The chain has TRBV28 and TRBJ1-2, with 11 bases lining up with TRBD1. Germline CDR1 is MDHEN and CDR2 is SYDVKM. V was clipped by 5 bases and J by 5 bases; unmatched bases: 10. The CDR3 consists of 16 residues. CDR3 loop: CASSVPTGTGGYGYTF. DNA for the CDR3: TGTGCCAGCAGTGTCCCGACCGGGACAGGGGGTTATGGCTACACCTTC.